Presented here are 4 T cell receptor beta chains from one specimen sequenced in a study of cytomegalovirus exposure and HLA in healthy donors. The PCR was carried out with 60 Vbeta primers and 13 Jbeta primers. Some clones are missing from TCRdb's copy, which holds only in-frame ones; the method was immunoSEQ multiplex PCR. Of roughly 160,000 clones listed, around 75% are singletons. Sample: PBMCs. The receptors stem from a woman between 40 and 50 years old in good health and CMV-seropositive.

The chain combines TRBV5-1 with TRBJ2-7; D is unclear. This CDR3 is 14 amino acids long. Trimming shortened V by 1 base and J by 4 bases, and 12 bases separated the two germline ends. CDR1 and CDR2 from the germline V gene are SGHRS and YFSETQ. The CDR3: CASSLSWQTYEQYF. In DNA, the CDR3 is TGCGCCAGCAGCTTGAGTTGGCAGACTTACGAGCAGTACTTC.

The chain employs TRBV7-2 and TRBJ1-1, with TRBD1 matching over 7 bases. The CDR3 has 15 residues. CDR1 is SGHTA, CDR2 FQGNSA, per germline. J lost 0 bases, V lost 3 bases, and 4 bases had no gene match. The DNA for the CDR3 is TGTGCCAGCAGCTTGACCGACAGGGTGAACACTGAAGCTTTCTTT. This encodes CASSLTDRVNTEAFF. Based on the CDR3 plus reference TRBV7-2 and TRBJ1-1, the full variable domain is GAGVSQSPSNKVTEKGKDVELRCDPISGHTALYWYRQSLGQGLEFLIYFQGNSAPDKSGLPSDRFSAERTGGSVSTLTIQRTQQEDSAVYLCASSLTDRVNTEAFFGQGTRLTVV.

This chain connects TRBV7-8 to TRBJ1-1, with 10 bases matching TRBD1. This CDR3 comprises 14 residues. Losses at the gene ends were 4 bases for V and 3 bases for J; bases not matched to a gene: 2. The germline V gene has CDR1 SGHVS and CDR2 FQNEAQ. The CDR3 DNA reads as TGTGCCAGCAGCTGGGGACAGGGGTACACTGAAGCTTTCTTT. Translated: CASSWGQGYTEAFF.

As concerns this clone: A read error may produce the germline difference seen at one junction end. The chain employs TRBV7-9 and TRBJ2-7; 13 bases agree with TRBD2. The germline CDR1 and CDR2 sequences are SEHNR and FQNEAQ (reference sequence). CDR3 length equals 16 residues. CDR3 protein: CSSSRPGTSGTYEQYF. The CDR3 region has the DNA TGTTCCAGCAGCCGACCCGGGACTAGCGGGACCTACGAGCAGTACTTC.